Listed below are T cell receptor beta chains from one sample, sequenced in a study of CD8 T cells in ankylosing spondylitis. TCRdb reanalysed the 5' RACE reads using MiXCR and keeps one entry per CDR3 protein. Of about 240,000 distinct CDR3 sequences listed, roughly a quarter are singletons. The source material was blood, either unsorted or a sorted T cell fraction (not recorded which). These receptors came from a male donor with ankylosing spondylitis or in good health (not recorded which). The CDR3 runs from the conserved cysteine through the conserved F or W.

j_call v_call cdr3_aa
TRBJ2-2 TRBV11-2 CASSLDNPTGELFF
TRBJ1-2 TRBV5-1 CASSFRDRNYGYTF
TRBJ2-4 TRBV20-1 CSARDPGTAKNIQYF
TRBJ1-1 TRBV6-1 CASRRERGQKNEAFF
TRBJ2-1 TRBV12-3/TRBV12-4 CASILGYLGGEQFF
TRBJ2-5 TRBV20-1 CSAERGGGTLVTQYF
TRBJ2-5 TRBV4-1 CASSQVGGAARETQYF
TRBJ2-1 TRBV6-1 CASTIRAGYNEQFF
TRBJ2-6 TRBV7-2 CASRHQRGPGANVLTF
TRBJ2-2 TRBV12-3/TRBV12-4 CASSFFGGGYTGELFF
TRBJ2-2 TRBV12-3/TRBV12-4 CASTIASPRGTGELFF
TRBJ1-6 TRBV20-1 CSAPQGFNNSPLHF
TRBJ2-7 TRBV20-1 CSAIHGTSGTYEQYF
TRBJ2-7 TRBV12-3/TRBV12-4 CASSLAGGSGQYF
TRBJ2-6 TRBV7-8 CASSLVAQSLTF
TRBJ2-7 TRBV20-1 CSAGDPGGAYEQYF
TRBJ2-6 TRBV10-3 CAISESSQASGANVLTF
TRBJ1-2 TRBV20-1 CSAPAVDRGRQHGYTF
TRBJ2-7 TRBV12-3/TRBV12-4 CASSLGVPDEQYF
TRBJ2-1 TRBV6-1 CASNRAGFYNEQFF
TRBJ2-1 TRBV12-3/TRBV12-4 CAISIMVPRGLMGNEQFF
TRBJ1-2 TRBV20-1 CSALEGGNSGYTF
TRBJ2-5 TRBV10-3 CAISAGLAGGQETQYF
TRBJ2-7 TRBV28 CASSPDRDPNGYEQYF
TRBJ2-2 TRBV12-3/TRBV12-4 CASSRDYYTGELFF
TRBJ2-1 TRBV12-3/TRBV12-4 CASSSREVSYNEQFF
TRBJ2-3 TRBV12-3/TRBV12-4 CASSFGGTDTQYF
TRBJ2-3 TRBV20-1 CSAGGRGGADTQYF
TRBJ1-1 TRBV2 CASTQDGPEAFF
TRBJ2-5 TRBV20-1 CSAFPGLLQETQYF
TRBJ2-5 TRBV6-5 CASSYSAGTEETQYF
TRBJ2-3 TRBV12-3/TRBV12-4 CASSTNRGRRADTQYF
TRBJ2-1 TRBV20-1 CSARPSPGTGYNEQFF
TRBJ2-5 TRBV6-6 CASTHTPETQYF
TRBJ2-6 TRBV10-3 CAISAVGPSSGANVLTF
TRBJ2-7 TRBV20-1 CSARDRIQGSYEQYF
TRBJ2-1 TRBV7-6 CASSLVFRGTAYNEQFF
TRBJ2-7 TRBV27 CASSSTGGPPYEQYF
TRBJ2-1 TRBV11-3 CASSGLPNYNEQFF
TRBJ2-1 TRBV3-1 CASSRGSNNEQFF
TRBJ2-4 TRBV2 CASREAEGDIQYF
TRBJ2-7 TRBV20-1 CSVTVQGMGEQYF
TRBJ2-6 TRBV20-1 CSAPTGRSGANVLTF
TRBJ1-1 TRBV2 CASSDWTATEAFF
TRBJ2-3 TRBV9 CASSVARTSTDTQYF
TRBJ1-1 TRBV20-1 CSAPTGMNTEAFF
TRBJ2-5 TRBV7-6 CASSKGRGDQETQYF
TRBJ2-1 TRBV4-1 CASSQGQRQFF
TRBJ2-1 TRBV27 CASTPDRTSYNEQFF
TRBJ2-5 TRBV12-3/TRBV12-4 CASSLGHEDETQYF
TRBJ2-1 TRBV10-3 CAISETGNGPYNEQFF